This T cell receptor beta chain was documented in a study of T-cell reconstitution after alpha-beta-depleted transplantation in children. Preparing the TCRbeta library involved the use of unique molecular identifiers. TCRdb used MiXCR to reprocess the PCR reads, holding one entry per CDR3 protein. The data hold over 550,000 distinct CDR3 sequences, with roughly 10% observed a single time. Germline lookup yields CDR1 DFQATT and CDR2 SNEGSKA (reference sequence). Trimming took 0 bases from V and 4 from J; bases not matched to a gene: 2. This CDR3 is built from 13 residues. The sample here was PBMCs from the stem cell graft donor, taken from the stem cell graft. The rearrangement uses TRBV20-1 and TRBJ2-7; 8 nucleotides agree with TRBD2. The sequence was collected from a human donor who donated a stem cell graft to a child with acute myeloid leukemia. CDR3 loop: CSARETSGYEQYF. The DNA for the CDR3 is TGCAGTGCTAGAGAAACTAGCGGTTACGAGCAGTACTTC.